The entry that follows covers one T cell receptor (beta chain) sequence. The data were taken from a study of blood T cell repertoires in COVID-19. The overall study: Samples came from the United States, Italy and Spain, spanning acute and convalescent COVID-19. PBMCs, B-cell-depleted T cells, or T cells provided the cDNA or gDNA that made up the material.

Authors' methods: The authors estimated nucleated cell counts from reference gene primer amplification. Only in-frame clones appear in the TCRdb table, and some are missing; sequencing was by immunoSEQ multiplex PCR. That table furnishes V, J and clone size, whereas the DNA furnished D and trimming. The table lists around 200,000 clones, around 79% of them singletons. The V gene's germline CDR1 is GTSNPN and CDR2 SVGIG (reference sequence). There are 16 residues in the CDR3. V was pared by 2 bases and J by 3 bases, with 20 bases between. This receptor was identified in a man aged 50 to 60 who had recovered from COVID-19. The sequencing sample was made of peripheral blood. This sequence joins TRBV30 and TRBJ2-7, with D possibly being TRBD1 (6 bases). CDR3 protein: CAWSNRIQGLIYEQYF. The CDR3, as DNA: TGTGCCTGGAGTAACCGTATACAGGGTCTCATCTACGAGCAGTACTTC.